These 11 T cell receptor gamma chains were all obtained from the same sample, sequenced in a study of human gamma delta and Vdelta1 T cells. TCRdb reapplied CATT to the PCR reads. The sample lists some 3,000 gamma-chain clones; around 5% were seen once. Sample: naive CD27+ Vdelta1 gamma-delta T cells from blood. The receptors here all came from a human donor in good health.

The V and J genes are TRGV3 and TRGJ1 or TRGJ2. The ends lost 0 bases at V and 3 bases at J; junction bases unmatched: 8. In germline, CDR1 is VTNTFY, CDR2 YDVSTARD (reference sequence). CDR3 length: 15 residues. The CDR3 loop reads CATWDRPEGYYKKLF. The CDR3 region has the DNA TGTGCCACCTGGGACAGGCCCGAAGGTTATTATAAGAAACTCTTT.

This clone was observed a handful of times. The protein that TCRdb holds for this DNA derives from a much larger clone and differs from the translated DNA at residue 7, which likely indicates a read error; the protein shown here is translated from the DNA. The chain links TRGV9 to TRGJ1 or TRGJ2. The length of the CDR3 is 11 residues. The germline V gene encodes CDR1 GITISATS and CDR2 ISYDGTV (reference sequence). After removal of 2 bases from V and 8 bases from J, the junction contained 3 bases not matched to a gene. CDR3: CALWEADKKLF. In DNA, the CDR3 is TGTGCCTTGTGGGAGGCTGATAAGAAACTCTTT.

Regarding this clone: Translating this DNA gives a protein that differs at residue 8 from the TCRdb one, which belongs to a much larger clone; a read error is likely, and the protein shown is this translation. The chain couples TRGV2 to TRGJ1 or TRGJ2. Germline V gene data show CDR1 as EGSNGY and CDR2 as YDSYNSKV. V lost 1 base and J lost 4; bases outside the gene matches: 7. The CDR3 is 14 amino acids. CDR3 DNA sequence: TGTGCCACCTGGGACGGCCCCAAGTATTATAAGAAACTCTTT. Its translation is CATWDGPKYYKKLF.

Within the sample, this clone is medium-sized. V and J are TRGV3 and TRGJ1 or TRGJ2. Germline V gene data show CDR1 as VTNTFY and CDR2 as YDVSTARD (reference sequence). The J segment lost 4 bases and the V segment lost 3 bases, leaving 3 bases of the junction unmatched. The CDR3 covers 12 residues. The CDR3 DNA is TGTGCCACCTGGGACGTGTATTATAAGAAACTCTTT. Protein: CATWDVYYKKLF.

By sample share, this clone is medium-sized (0.01 to 0.1%). The chain employs TRGV3 and TRGJ1 or TRGJ2. Germline V CDR1 and CDR2: VTNTFY, YDVSTARD (reference sequence). The V gene end was trimmed by 4 bases and the J gene end by 7 bases; junction bases not matched to a gene: 4. This CDR3 is 11 amino acids long. CDR3 bases: TGTGCCACCTGGGAAAGATATAAGAAACTCTTT. Encoded protein: CATWERYKKLF.

This clone was detected only a few times. A far larger clone differs by one base, so this is likely a read error. This chain connects TRGV9 to TRGJ1 or TRGJ2. J gave up 16 bases and V 3 bases, and 6 bases lay outside the gene matches. Per germline, CDR1 GITISATS and CDR2 ISYDGTV (reference sequence). This CDR3 is 9 amino acids long. The CDR3: CALWEKHLF. In DNA form, the CDR3 reads TGTGCCTTGTGGGAGAAACACCTCTTT.

This clone was counted between two and nine times. The translation of this DNA and the TCRdb protein of a much larger clone differ at residue 8, probably owing to a read error; the protein shown here is translated from the DNA. The chain uses TRGV9 and TRGJP. Germline loops: CDR1 GITISATS, CDR2 ISYDGTV (reference sequence). CDR3 length: 13 residues. The CDR3 loop is CALQELGRKIKVF. The CDR3 DNA reads TGTGCCTTACAAGAGTTGGGCAGAAAAATCAAGGTATTT.

The sample holds a few counts of this clone. One end of the junction does not line up with germline, which may come from a read error. The rearrangement joins TRGV5 to TRGJ1 or TRGJ2. CDR3 size: 13 residues. Germline V gene lookup returns CDR1 VINAFY and CDR2 YDVSNSKD. The chain's CDR3 is CATWYRASYKKLF. CDR3 in DNA: TGTGCCACCTGGTACAGGGCTAGTTATAAGAAACTCTTT.

This clone has only a few counts. With a much larger clone just one base away, this may be a read error. The chain employs TRGV8 and TRGJ1 or TRGJ2. Germline CDR1 reads VENAVY; CDR2 reads YDSYNSRV. The CDR3 contains 13 residues. The CDR3 DNA follows: TGTGCCACCTGGGATACGAATTATTATAAGAAACTATTT. Residues: CATWDTNYYKKLF.

The rearrangement uses TRGV3 and TRGJ1 or TRGJ2. Germline V gene data show CDR1 as VTNTFY and CDR2 as YDVSTARD (reference sequence). The CDR3 is 12 residues long. Trimming cost V 6 bases and J 0 bases; bases outside gene matches: 2. The CDR3 sequence: CATWLNYYKKLF. CDR3 in DNA: TGTGCCACCTGGTTGAATTATTATAAGAAACTCTTT.

The table lists this clone with a few counts. A much larger clone is a single base away; this may be a read error. This chain connects TRGV9 to TRGJ1 or TRGJ2. Per the germline V gene, CDR1 is GITISATS and CDR2 is ISYDGTV (reference sequence). The CDR3 contains 13 residues. V gave up 2 bases and J gave up 5 bases; unmatched junction bases: 6. The CDR3 sequence is CALWEGKNYKKLF. CDR3 DNA: TGTGCCTTGTGGGAGGGGAAGAATTATAAGAAACTCTTT.